One and the same sample provided the 24 T cell receptor beta chains below, sequenced in a study of blood T cells in healthy people across ages (dated by TCRdb to about 2015). The library was generated by 5' RACE. Data came from an Illumina HiSeq 2500. The second PCR ran for roughly 7 to 11 cycles and used a J-beta primer mix along with a sample-barcoded 5' primer. TCRdb took the public reads, trimmed them with fastp at Q25, ran MiXCR for clone calling and kept in-frame beta chains. Identical CDR3 proteins give one entry, which carries the most common genes and DNA. Across this sample there are about 1.7 million distinct CDR3 sequences, with 28% seen only once. The ten largest make up about 7.7% of the sample. The sample taken for sequencing was blood. The receptors originated from a woman aged 25 to 39 in good health.

The chain couples TRBV27 to TRBJ1-3, with D perhaps matching TRBD1 (6 bases). The germline V gene has CDR1 MNHEY and CDR2 SMNVEV (reference sequence). The CDR3 is 15 residues long. With 11 bases removed from V and 2 bases from J, the gap between germline ends came to 19 bases. The CDR3 DNA reads as TGTGCCTGCGCGACCAGTGGGGGGCCTGGAAACACCATATATTTT. Its translation: CACATSGGPGNTIYF.

The V call is TRBV30, the J call TRBJ2-5; D is unresolved. V lost 0 bases and J lost 11, with 13 bases in between. The length of the CDR3 is 12 residues. Germline V CDR1 and CDR2: GTSNPN, SVGIG (reference sequence). The DNA for the CDR3 is TGTGCCTGGAGTGTATCCGAGGATGAGCAGTACTTC. This translates into CAWSVSEDEQYF.

This clonotype was counted a few times. The chain employs TRBV3-1 and TRBJ1-1, with no clear D. Trimming stripped 6 bases from V and 0 bases from J, with 8 bases between. Germline CDR1 is LGHDT and CDR2 is YNNKEL (reference sequence). The CDR3 has 13 residues. CDR3 amino acids: CASRPAVNTEAFF. The CDR3 region has the DNA TGTGCCAGCAGGCCGGCTGTGAACACTGAAGCTTTCTTT.

The chain combines TRBV7-2 with TRBJ2-1; D remains unclear. Germline CDR1 is SGHTA and CDR2 is FQGNSA. This CDR3 is built from 15 residues. The germline V and J ends were trimmed by 1 base and 7 bases, with 14 bases remaining between them. The CDR3 sequence: CASSLERPGRNEQFF. The CDR3 nucleotides read TGTGCCAGCAGCTTAGAAAGACCCGGGCGGAATGAGCAGTTCTTC.

V is TRBV2 and J is TRBJ2-1; no clear D gene. V was shortened by 8 bases and J by 8 bases, with 16 bases between the two germline ends. Germline CDR1 SNHLY, CDR2 FYNNEI. The CDR3 runs to 13 residues. CDR3 coding DNA: TGTGCCAGCGGCCGGGCCCAAAGCGATGAGCAGTTCTTC. It translates to CASGRAQSDEQFF.

The chain links TRBV28 to TRBJ1-2; D not certain. There are 12 residues in the CDR3. CDR1 and CDR2 from the germline V gene are MDHEN and SYDVKM. V lost 4 bases, J lost 8 bases, and 11 bases lay in between. The CDR3 is CASSYRALGYTF. The DNA of the CDR3 is TGTGCCAGCAGTTACCGGGCCCTCGGCTACACCTTC.

The V gene is TRBV30, the J gene TRBJ1-2; 9 bases are shared with TRBD1. The V gene end was trimmed by 8 bases and the J gene end by 4 bases; junction bases not matched to a gene: 14. CDR1 GTSNPN and CDR2 SVGIG come from the germline V gene (reference sequence). The length of the CDR3 is 15 residues. CDR3 in amino acids: CAAPGTGNTFYGYTF. The CDR3 DNA follows: TGTGCCGCCCCCGGGACAGGGAACACCTTCTATGGCTACACCTTC.

This clonotype was seen more than once but under ten times. The V and J genes are TRBV29-1 and TRBJ1-4, with D possibly TRBD1 on 5 matching bases. Between the trimmed V and J ends, which lost 5 bases and 6 bases, there was a span of 10 bases. This CDR3 has 12 amino acids. Germline CDR1 is SQVTM and CDR2 is ANQGSEA. The DNA for the CDR3 is TGCAGCGTTCGGAGCAGGGATGAAAAACTGTTTTTT. Encoded protein: CSVRSRDEKLFF.

The DNA of the CDR3 is TGTGCCATCAGTGCAGGGCCGGGTGAGCAGTTCTTC. Amino acids: CAISAGPGEQFF. V and J are TRBV10-3 and TRBJ2-1; possibly TRBD1 for D (5 bases). CDR3 size: 12 residues. Trimming shortened V by 4 bases and J by 9 bases, and 10 bases separated the two germline ends. Germline-derived CDR1 and CDR2 are ENHRY and SYGVKD.

The chain employs TRBV29-1 and TRBJ2-3, with TRBD2 matching over 10 bases. Trimming took 7 bases from V and 0 from J; bases not matched to a gene: 13. This CDR3 is 17 amino acids long. The germline V gene encodes CDR1 SQVTM and CDR2 ANQGSEA. The CDR3 DNA sequence: TGCAGCGCGAGGAAACTAGCGGGGACCGCTAGCACAGATACGCAGTATTTT. This codes for CSARKLAGTASTDTQYF.

In its sample, this clonotype was seen a few times. This sequence joins TRBV4-2 and TRBJ2-3; 10 nucleotides line up with TRBD2. Germline V lookup: CDR1 LGHNA, CDR2 YNFKEQ. This CDR3 comprises 18 residues. The V segment lost 6 bases and the J segment 4 bases; nucleotides outside the gene matches: 16. CDR3: CASSLLAGDLQSPDTQYF. For the CDR3, the DNA is TGTGCCAGCAGTCTTCTAGCGGGAGACCTACAGAGCCCAGATACGCAGTATTTT.

The table lists this clonotype with many counts. This sequence joins TRBV6-5 and TRBJ2-7, with TRBD2 matching over 11 bases. V shed 5 bases and J 7 bases; nucleotides not matched to a gene: 7. This CDR3 region has 14 residues. CDR1 and CDR2 from the germline V gene are MNHEY and SVGAGI. In DNA, the CDR3 is TGTGCCAGCAGTCGTAGCGGGAGGGGTAGAGAGCAGTACTTC. Amino acids: CASSRSGRGREQYF.

This clonotype was seen a few times. The J gene is TRBJ2-1, the V gene TRBV9; D might be TRBD2 (6 bases). From germline, CDR1 is SGDLS and CDR2 YYNGEE. V was shortened by 4 bases and J by 0 bases, with 14 bases between the two germline ends. The CDR3 extends over 16 amino acids. The CDR3 region is CASSPTAGASYNEQFF. The CDR3 nucleotides read TGTGCCAGCAGCCCCACAGCGGGTGCCTCCTACAATGAGCAGTTCTTC. The entire variable domain, with the rest obtained from reference TRBV9 and TRBJ2-1, is as follows: DSGVTQTPKHLITATGQRVTLRCSPRSGDLSVYWYQQSLDQGLQFLIQYYNGEERAKGNILERFSAQQFPDLHSELNLSSLELGDSALYFCASSPTAGASYNEQFFGPGTRLTVL.

This clonotype has just one count. The chain joins TRBV11-2 to TRBJ2-3; 14 nucleotides line up with TRBD2. With V trimmed by 2 bases and J by 4 bases, 2 bases remained unmatched. The CDR3 is 16 amino acids. CDR1 and CDR2 from the germline V gene are SGHAT and FQNNGV. The CDR3 sequence: CASSLRGLAGADTQYF. The CDR3 nucleotides are TGTGCCAGCAGCTTAAGGGGACTAGCGGGGGCAGATACGCAGTATTTT. Based on the CDR3 plus reference TRBV11-2 and TRBJ2-3, the full variable domain is EAGVAQSPRYKIIEKRQSVAFWCNPISGHATLYWYQQILGQGPKLLIQFQNNGVVDDSQLPKDRFSAERLKGVDSTLKIQPAKLEDSAVYLCASSLRGLAGADTQYFGPGTRLTVL.

This clonotype was counted between two and nine times. Mismatch with germline at one junction end may stem from a read error. V usage is TRBV20-1 and J usage is TRBJ2-5; 9 bases map to TRBD1. CDR1 and CDR2 (germline): DFQATT, SNEGSKA (reference sequence). This CDR3 contains 14 residues. CDR3 sequence reads: CCAREDRGRETQYF. The CDR3 DNA sequence: TGCTGTGCTAGAGAAGACAGGGGGAGAGAGACCCAGTACTTC.

This clonotype was counted a few times. The chain uses TRBV21-1 and TRBJ2-1; no DNA check was done on the table's D call, TRBD1. TRBV21-1 is designated a pseudogene. This CDR3 has 13 residues. CDR3 residues: CASTIQVQNEQFF. The CDR3 DNA sequence: TGTGCCAGCACCATACAGGTCCAGAATGAGCAGTTCTTC.

The chain couples TRBV30 to TRBJ1-6, with D perhaps TRBD1 (6 bases). Germline CDR1 is GTSNPN and CDR2 is SVGIG (reference sequence). This CDR3 contains 13 residues. Trimming pared 2 bases from V and 10 bases from J, leaving 12 bases between. The CDR3 sequence: CAWSMQGRSPLHF. CDR3 nucleotide sequence: TGTGCCTGGAGTATGCAGGGGAGGTCACCCCTCCACTTT.

This clonotype was counted only a few times. The CDR3: CASSEARGGVAADTQYF. CDR3 nucleotides: TGTGCCAGCAGTGAAGCGCGGGGAGGGGTAGCCGCAGATACGCAGTATTTT. This chain joins TRBV2 and TRBJ2-3; TRBD2 matches 7 bases. The CDR3 loop spans 17 amino acids. V lost 0 bases to trimming and J lost 4 bases; unmatched junction nucleotides: 10. Looked up from germline, CDR1 is SNHLY and CDR2 is FYNNEI.

This clonotype appeared a few times. The rearrangement links TRBV7-9 to TRBJ2-1, with 7 nucleotides matching TRBD1. The CDR3 consists of 15 residues. Germline CDR1 reads SEHNR; CDR2 reads FQNEAQ (reference sequence). V trimming: 3 bases; J trimming: 5 bases; junction bases outside the gene matches: 7. CDR3 sequence: CASSFLGQGDNEQFF. The CDR3 DNA follows: TGTGCCAGCAGCTTTCTGGGTCAGGGGGACAATGAGCAGTTCTTC.

This chain uses TRBV6-1 with TRBJ2-1; possible D gene TRBD1, 5 bases. Germline CDR1 and CDR2: MNHNS and SASEGT. This CDR3 is 12 amino acids long. V lost 5 bases and J 10 bases, leaving 12 bases between the germline ends. The CDR3 DNA reads as TGTGCCAGCAGTCAACAGGTGGGGGAGCAGTTCTTC. As protein: CASSQQVGEQFF.

J is TRBJ1-1 and V is TRBV7-2; D call uncertain. This CDR3 region has 15 residues. Per germline, CDR1 SGHTA and CDR2 FQGNSA. Trimming stripped 2 bases from V and 0 bases from J, with 10 bases between. CDR3 loop: CASSLSSVMNTEAFF. Here the CDR3 DNA reads TGTGCCAGCAGCTTATCAAGTGTGATGAACACTGAAGCTTTCTTT.

V and J are TRBV3-1 and TRBJ2-3; 14 bases are shared with TRBD2. The CDR3 extends over 18 amino acids. V trimming: 0 bases; J trimming: 1 base; junction bases outside the gene matches: 3. CDR1 is LGHDT, CDR2 YNNKEL, per germline (reference sequence). The CDR3 sequence: CASSQDWGLAGGTDTQYF. CDR3 sequence (DNA): TGTGCCAGCAGCCAAGATTGGGGACTAGCGGGGGGCACAGATACGCAGTATTTT.

The table lists this clonotype with a few counts. This rearrangement joins TRBV5-1 to TRBJ1-1, with 7 positions matching TRBD1. CDR3 size: 16 residues. The junction had 7 bases not matched to a gene; V was cut back by 0 bases and J by 2 bases. Germline CDR1 reads SGHRS; CDR2 reads YFSETQ. The DNA for the CDR3 is TGCGCCAGCAGCTTGGCCGCGGGACAGCTAAACACTGAAGCTTTCTTT. This gives the protein CASSLAAGQLNTEAFF.

This clonotype was recorded at least ten times. This sequence joins TRBV10-3 and TRBJ2-7; D uncertain. The CDR3 has 14 residues. The germline V gene has CDR1 ENHRY and CDR2 SYGVKD. V dropped 2 bases and J dropped 8 bases, with 16 bases sitting between them. CDR3 region: CAISEDTSRGQQYF. The CDR3 DNA is TGTGCCATCAGTGAGGATACCTCGCGAGGACAGCAGTACTTC.